This T cell receptor (beta chain) is from a study of identical twins. MiXCR was run by TCRdb on the 5' RACE reads, yielding one entry per CDR3 protein. Of around 470,000 distinct CDR3 sequences detected, 13% to 15% appear once; the ten largest clones hold about 0.52%. Points on this clonotype: Its specificity is not known.

Study-wide findings and caveats: Conclusions came from cross-sectional statistical analysis, not from following the same donors.

The CDR3 is 18 residues long. V was pared by 3 bases and J by 3 bases, with 11 bases of the junction left unmatched. Germline CDR1 reads SGHAT; CDR2 reads FQDESV (reference sequence). These data also featured in a second study, about yellow fever vaccine responses in identical twins.

The clonotype comes from a young woman in good health. This sequence joins TRBV11-1 and TRBJ2-2; 9 bases are shared with TRBD2. The sequenced sample was CD4+ T cells sorted from blood. CDR3 region: CASSFRLEAGGHTGELFF. In nucleotides, the CDR3 is TGTGCCAGCAGCTTTCGACTAGAAGCGGGGGGACACACCGGGGAGCTGTTTTTT.